The clone carrying this T cell receptor (beta chain) was counted a single time. Its antigen is as yet unknown. These data originate in a study of graft-versus-host responses after intestinal transplantation. Study-wide results and caveats: Recipient bone marrow held GvH clones, some seen earlier in ileum or blood.

Assay used: immunoSEQ multiplex PCR; TCRdb lists only in-frame clones, some missing. The profile shows fewer than 120,000 clones, 90% to 95% of them singletons. V dropped 6 bases and J dropped 7 bases, with 9 bases sitting between them. Germline lookup yields CDR1 MNHNY and CDR2 SVGAGI (reference sequence). The CDR3 has 11 amino acids. Source: unstimulated CD8+ T cells sorted from spleen or lymph node cells, taken before intestinal transplant. This receptor was obtained from a human donor who received an intestinal transplant. The chain is built from TRBV6-6 and TRBJ1-1; D is ambiguous. The CDR3 is CASRQHLEAFF. In nucleotides, the CDR3 is TGTGCCAGCAGACAGCATCTTGAAGCTTTCTTT.